These 18 T cell receptor beta chains came from one sample sequenced in a study of OX40 agonist ivuxolimab in advanced cancers. Receptor libraries were prepared by the immunoSEQ multiplex PCR assay. What TCRdb holds here is the immuneACCESS table cut down to in-frame rearrangements. Part of the clones is not present; checked against another copy, under half of the missing clones reflect an unresolved V gene, and the others are unexplained. The sample table lists roughly 70,000 clones, about 85% of them with a count of one. Roughly 0.9% of the sample is held by the ten biggest clonotypes. Sequencing used CD4+ or CD8+ T cells sorted from blood, obtained in a trial of the OX40 agonist ivuxolimab. All receptors derive from an adult with an advanced solid tumor such as melanoma, head and neck, liver or kidney cancer.

This sequence joins TRBV7-8 and TRBJ2-2; D not resolved. Trimming cost V 5 bases and J 6 bases, with 10 bases left between them. Germline loops: CDR1 SGHVS, CDR2 FQNEAQ. This CDR3 spans 13 amino acids. CDR3 in amino acids: CASSHYPPGELFF. CDR3 bases: TGTGCCAGCAGCCACTACCCCCCCGGGGAGCTGTTTTTT. The entire variable domain, with the rest obtained from reference TRBV7-8 and TRBJ2-2, is as follows: GAGVSQSPRYKVAKRGQDVALRCDPISGHVSLFWYQQALGQGPEFLTYFQNEAQLDKSGLPSDRFFAERPEGSVSTLKIQRTQQEDSAVYLCASSHYPPGELFFGEGSRLTVL.

The J gene is TRBJ2-3, the V gene TRBV11-3; 11 positions match TRBD2. The CDR3 runs to 16 residues. CDR1 is SGHNT and CDR2 is YENEEA in the germline V gene. V shed 5 bases, J shed 0 bases, and the junction held 4 bases outside the gene matches. CDR3 DNA: TGTGCCAGCAGCGTAGGGACTAGCGGTAGCACAGATACGCAGTATTTT. It encodes CASSVGTSGSTDTQYF.

V gene TRBV30 combines with J gene TRBJ1-2, with 8 bases matching TRBD1. The J segment lost 8 bases and the V segment lost 1 base, leaving 12 bases of the junction unmatched. The CDR3 totals 15 residues. Germline CDR1 and CDR2: GTSNPN and SVGIG (reference sequence). CDR3 in DNA: TGTGCCTGGAGTGCAGGGGGCCTCCTTAAGGTCGGCTACACCTTC. Protein sequence: CAWSAGGLLKVGYTF.

The chain joins TRBV6-5 to TRBJ1-1; D uncertain. The CDR3 has 14 amino acids. Deletions cut 2 bases from V and 1 base from J, with 8 bases between. CDR1 is MNHEY and CDR2 is SVGAGI in the germline V gene. CDR3 region: CASSYDGSNTEAFF. The CDR3 nucleotides are TGTGCCAGCAGTTACGACGGATCGAACACTGAAGCTTTCTTT.

This sequence joins TRBV6-1 and TRBJ2-7, with D possibly being TRBD1 or TRBD2 (5 bases each). Germline CDR1 is MNHNS and CDR2 is SASEGT. The CDR3 runs 14 residues. Trimming took 7 bases from V and 0 from J, leaving 13 bases between them. CDR3 protein: CASTGTLVSYEQYF. DNA for the CDR3: TGTGCCAGCACCGGGACCTTAGTCTCCTACGAGCAGTACTTC.

This clone turned up a few times. The chain uses TRBV2 and TRBJ1-2; TRBD1 agrees at 7 bases. V was clipped by 11 bases and J by 4 bases; unmatched bases: 13. The CDR3 contains 14 residues. Germline V gives CDR1 SNHLY, CDR2 FYNNEI. For the CDR3, the DNA is TGTGCCGCTGCGACCGGGACAGCATCCTATGGCTACACCTTC. Encoded protein: CAAATGTASYGYTF. Complete variable domain (other parts from reference TRBV2 and TRBJ1-2): EPEVTQTPSHQVTQMGQEVILRCVPISNHLYFYWYRQILGQKVEFLVSFYNNEISEKSEIFDDQFSVERPDGSNFTLKIRSTKLEDSAMYFCAAATGTASYGYTFGSGTRLTVV.

The chain is built from TRBV4-1 and TRBJ1-2; no firm D call. Trimming took off 4 bases at V and 0 bases at J, with 15 bases between the two ends. This CDR3 contains 16 residues. Per the germline V gene, CDR1 is MGHRA and CDR2 is YSYEKL. CDR3: CASSPPSAAANYGYTF. For the CDR3, the DNA is TGCGCCAGCAGCCCTCCCTCGGCGGCAGCTAACTATGGCTACACCTTC.

V gene TRBV5-1 combines with J gene TRBJ1-1; the D is unclear. V gave up 2 bases and J gave up 1 base, with 9 bases separating them. CDR1 SGHRS and CDR2 YFSETQ come from the germline V gene. The CDR3 has 14 residues. Here the CDR3 DNA reads TGCGCCAGCAGCTTTACCAAAAAGAACACTGAAGCTTTCTTT. Its protein is CASSFTKKNTEAFF.

The V call is TRBV5-1, the J call TRBJ1-1, with D maybe TRBD1 (5 bases). This CDR3 has 13 residues. CDR1 and CDR2 (germline): SGHRS, YFSETQ. Trimming cost V 4 bases and J 2 bases, with 9 bases left between them. The CDR3, as DNA: TGCGCCAGCAGCAGGGACGGAAACACTGAAGCTTTCTTT. Translating it yields CASSRDGNTEAFF.

The chain links TRBV27 to TRBJ2-3; D is perhaps TRBD2 (5 bases). The germline gives CDR1 MNHEY, CDR2 SMNVEV (reference sequence). V was clipped by 2 bases and J by 6 bases, with 15 bases between them. This CDR3 is 15 amino acids long. The CDR3 loop reads CASSLGRGFSDTQYF. Written as DNA, the CDR3 is TGTGCCAGCAGTTTAGGACGCGGGTTCTCCGATACGCAGTATTTT.

The rearrangement uses TRBV5-4 and TRBJ1-1; the D is unclear. V dropped 4 bases and J dropped 1 base, with 17 bases sitting between them. Germline CDR1 reads SGHNT; CDR2 reads YYREEE (reference sequence). CDR3 length: 16 amino acids. CDR3 sequence reads: CASSPLGYDSNTEAFF. Written as DNA, the CDR3 is TGTGCCAGCAGCCCCCTAGGGTATGATTCGAACACTGAAGCTTTCTTT.

The chain links TRBV7-9 to TRBJ2-5; no firm D call. The germline V gene encodes CDR1 SEHNR and CDR2 FQNEAQ (reference sequence). The CDR3 totals 13 residues. V lost 2 bases and J lost 6, with 10 bases in between. The CDR3 region is CASSLLGIQTQYF. CDR3 nucleotide sequence: TGTGCCAGCAGCTTACTGGGGATACAGACCCAGTACTTC.

CDR3: CASSLSWMNQETQYF. For the CDR3, the DNA is TGCGCCAGCAGCTTAAGTTGGATGAACCAAGAGACCCAGTACTTC. The chain joins TRBV5-1 to TRBJ2-5; D unclear. The germline V gene encodes CDR1 SGHRS and CDR2 YFSETQ. CDR3 length equals 15 residues. V dropped 2 bases and J dropped 0 bases, with 11 bases sitting between them. Complete variable domain (other parts from reference TRBV5-1 and TRBJ2-5): KAGVTQTPRYLIKTRGQQVTLSCSPISGHRSVSWYQQTPGQGLQFLFEYFSETQRNKGNFPGRFSGRQFSNSRSEMNVSTLELGDSALYLCASSLSWMNQETQYFGPGTRLLVL.

The chain joins TRBV5-6 to TRBJ1-1; D possibly corresponds to TRBD1 (6 bases). The germline V and J ends were trimmed by 2 bases and 0 bases, with 17 bases remaining between them. The CDR3 is 17 amino acids. Germline V lookup: CDR1 SGHDT, CDR2 YYEEEE. The CDR3 spells CASSFGQQLLMNTEAFF. For the CDR3, the DNA is TGTGCCAGCAGCTTTGGACAGCAGCTACTTATGAACACTGAAGCTTTCTTT.

V gene TRBV7-6 combines with J gene TRBJ2-1; 12 bases are a match to TRBD2. Germline loops: CDR1 SGHVS, CDR2 FNYEAQ. V gave up 3 bases and J gave up 14 bases; unmatched junction bases: 5. There are 13 residues in the CDR3. The CDR3 region has the DNA TGTGCCAGCAGCTTTTCTAGCGGGAGGGCCAAGTTCTTC. The encoded protein is CASSFSSGRAKFF.

V usage is TRBV29-1 and J usage is TRBJ1-2; D gene unclear. The V and J ends lost 1 base and 0 bases respectively, with 6 bases between them. Germline CDR1 SQVTM, CDR2 ANQGSEA. There are 13 residues in the CDR3. CDR3 DNA: TGCAGCGTTGAAGTGGGCCCTAACTATGGCTACACCTTC. Translation: CSVEVGPNYGYTF.

This rearrangement joins TRBV7-2 to TRBJ1-2; D is uncertain. The germline V gene has CDR1 SGHTA and CDR2 FQGNSA. The V gene lost 4 bases and the J gene lost 5 bases, with 8 bases spanning the gap. This CDR3 has 12 residues. The CDR3 protein is CASSSMTYGYTF. In nucleotides, the CDR3 is TGTGCCAGCAGCTCGATGACTTATGGCTACACCTTC. The full variable domain, completed using reference TRBV7-2 and TRBJ1-2, is GAGVSQSPSNKVTEKGKDVELRCDPISGHTALYWYRQSLGQGLEFLIYFQGNSAPDKSGLPSDRFSAERTGGSVSTLTIQRTQQEDSAVYLCASSSMTYGYTFGSGTRLTVV.

V is TRBV19 and J is TRBJ1-2; D is ambiguous. The V gene lost 0 bases and the J gene lost 3 bases, with 8 bases spanning the gap. Germline assignment: CDR1 LNHDA and CDR2 SQIVND (reference sequence). The length of the CDR3 is 14 residues. CDR3 protein: CASSIDRLDYGYTF. The CDR3 coding sequence is TGTGCCAGTAGTATAGACAGGTTAGACTATGGCTACACCTTC.